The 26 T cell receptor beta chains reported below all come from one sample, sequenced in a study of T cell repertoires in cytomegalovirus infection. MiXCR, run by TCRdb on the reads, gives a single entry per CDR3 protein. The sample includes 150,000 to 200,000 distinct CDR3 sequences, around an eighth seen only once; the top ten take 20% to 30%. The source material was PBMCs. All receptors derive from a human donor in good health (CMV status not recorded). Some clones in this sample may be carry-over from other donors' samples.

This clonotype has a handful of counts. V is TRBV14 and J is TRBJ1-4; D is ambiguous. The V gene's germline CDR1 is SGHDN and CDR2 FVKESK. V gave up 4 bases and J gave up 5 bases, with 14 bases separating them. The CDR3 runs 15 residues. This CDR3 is CASSLGSQGNEKLFF. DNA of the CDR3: TGTGCCAGCAGCCTAGGCAGTCAAGGGAATGAAAAACTGTTTTTT.

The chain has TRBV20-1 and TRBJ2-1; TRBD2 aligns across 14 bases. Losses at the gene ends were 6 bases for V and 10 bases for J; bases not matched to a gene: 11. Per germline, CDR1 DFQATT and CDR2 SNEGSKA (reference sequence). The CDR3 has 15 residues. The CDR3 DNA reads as TGCAGTGCCCGAAAGGGACTAGCGGGAGTCAGCGAGCAGTTCTTC. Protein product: CSARKGLAGVSEQFF.

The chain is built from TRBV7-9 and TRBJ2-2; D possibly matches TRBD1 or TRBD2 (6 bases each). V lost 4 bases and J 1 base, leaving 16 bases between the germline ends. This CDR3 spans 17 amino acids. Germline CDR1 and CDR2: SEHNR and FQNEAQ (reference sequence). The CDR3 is CASSSRDTTQNTGELFF. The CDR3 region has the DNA TGTGCCAGCAGCTCGCGGGACACCACCCAGAACACCGGGGAGCTGTTTTTT.

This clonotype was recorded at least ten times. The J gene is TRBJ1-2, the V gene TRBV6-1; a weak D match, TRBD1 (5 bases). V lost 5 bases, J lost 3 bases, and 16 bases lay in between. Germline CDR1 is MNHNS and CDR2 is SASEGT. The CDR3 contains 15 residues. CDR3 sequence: CASSNQGGEYYGYTF. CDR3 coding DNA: TGTGCCAGCAGTAACCAGGGTGGGGAATACTATGGCTACACCTTC.

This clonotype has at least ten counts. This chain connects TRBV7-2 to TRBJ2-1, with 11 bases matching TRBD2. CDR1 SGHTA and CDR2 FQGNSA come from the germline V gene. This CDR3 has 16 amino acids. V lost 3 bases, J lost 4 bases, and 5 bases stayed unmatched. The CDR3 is CASSLGLAAKYNEQFF. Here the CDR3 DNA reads TGTGCCAGCAGCTTGGGACTAGCGGCTAAATACAATGAGCAGTTCTTC.

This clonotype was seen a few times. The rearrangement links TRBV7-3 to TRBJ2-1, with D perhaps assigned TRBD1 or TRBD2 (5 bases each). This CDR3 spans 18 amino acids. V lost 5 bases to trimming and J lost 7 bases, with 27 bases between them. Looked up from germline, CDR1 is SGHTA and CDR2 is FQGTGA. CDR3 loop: CASSPRGASVTLGNEQFF. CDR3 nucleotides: TGTGCCAGCAGCCCGAGAGGGGCAAGCGTAACGTTGGGGAATGAGCAGTTCTTC.

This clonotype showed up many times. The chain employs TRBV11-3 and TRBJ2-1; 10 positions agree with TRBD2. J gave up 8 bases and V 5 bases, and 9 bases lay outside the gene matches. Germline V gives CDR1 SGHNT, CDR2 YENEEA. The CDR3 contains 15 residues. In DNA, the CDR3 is TGTGCCAGCAGCCCGAGGGCTAGCGGGAGAGATGAGCAGTTCTTC. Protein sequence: CASSPRASGRDEQFF.

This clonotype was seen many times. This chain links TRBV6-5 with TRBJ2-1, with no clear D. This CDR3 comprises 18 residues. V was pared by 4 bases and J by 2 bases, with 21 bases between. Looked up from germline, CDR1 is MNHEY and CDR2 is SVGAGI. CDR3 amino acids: CASSSLPRKGRTYNEQFF. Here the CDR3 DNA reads TGTGCCAGCAGTTCCCTCCCGCGGAAGGGAAGGACCTACAATGAGCAGTTCTTC.

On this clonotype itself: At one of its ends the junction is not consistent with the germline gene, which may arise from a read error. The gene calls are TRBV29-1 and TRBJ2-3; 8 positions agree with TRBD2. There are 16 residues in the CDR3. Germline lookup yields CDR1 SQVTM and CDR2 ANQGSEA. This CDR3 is CSVESPKWTSTDTQCF. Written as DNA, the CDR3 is TGCAGCGTTGAATCCCCAAAGTGGACTAGCACAGATACGCAGTGTTTT.

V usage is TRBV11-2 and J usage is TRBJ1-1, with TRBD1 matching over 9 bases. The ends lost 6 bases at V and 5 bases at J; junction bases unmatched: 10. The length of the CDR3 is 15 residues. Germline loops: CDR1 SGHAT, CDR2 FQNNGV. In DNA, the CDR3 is TGTGCCAGCAGGAGCTTACAGGGGGCAGGTACTGAAGCTTTCTTT. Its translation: CASRSLQGAGTEAFF.

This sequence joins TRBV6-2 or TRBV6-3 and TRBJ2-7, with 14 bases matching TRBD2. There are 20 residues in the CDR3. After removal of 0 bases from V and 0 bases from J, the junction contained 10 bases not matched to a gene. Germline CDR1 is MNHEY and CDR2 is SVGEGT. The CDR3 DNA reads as TGTGCCAGCAGTTACTCTACCGGGACTAGCGGGGGCTTAAGCTCCTACGAGCAGTACTTC. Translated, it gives CASSYSTGTSGGLSSYEQYF.

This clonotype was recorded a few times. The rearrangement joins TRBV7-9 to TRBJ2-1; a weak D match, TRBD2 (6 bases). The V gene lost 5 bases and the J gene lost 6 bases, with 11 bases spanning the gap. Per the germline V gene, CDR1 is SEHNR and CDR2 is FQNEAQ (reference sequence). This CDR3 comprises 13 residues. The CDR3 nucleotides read TGTGCCAGCAGCCCGGGACTCCCCAATGAGCAGTTCTTC. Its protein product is CASSPGLPNEQFF.

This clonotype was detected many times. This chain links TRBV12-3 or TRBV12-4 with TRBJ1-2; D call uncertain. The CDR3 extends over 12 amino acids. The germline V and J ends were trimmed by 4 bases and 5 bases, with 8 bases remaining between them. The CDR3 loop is CASSSPSYGYTF. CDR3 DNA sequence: TGTGCCAGCAGTTCGCCCTCTTATGGCTACACCTTC.

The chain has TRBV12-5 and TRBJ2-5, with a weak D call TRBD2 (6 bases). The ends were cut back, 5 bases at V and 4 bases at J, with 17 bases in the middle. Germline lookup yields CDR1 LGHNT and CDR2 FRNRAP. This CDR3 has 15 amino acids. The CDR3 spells CASGAGRRLGETQYF. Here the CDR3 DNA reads TGTGCTAGTGGTGCGGGACGGAGGTTAGGAGAGACCCAGTACTTC.

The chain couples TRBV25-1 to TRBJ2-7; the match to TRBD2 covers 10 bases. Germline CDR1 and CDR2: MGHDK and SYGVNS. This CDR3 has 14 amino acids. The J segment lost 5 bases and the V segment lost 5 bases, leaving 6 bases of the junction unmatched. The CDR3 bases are TGTGCCAGCAGTATTCTAGCGGGAGACAACGAGCAGTACTTC. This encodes CASSILAGDNEQYF.

CDR3 sequence: CASSPLGGVNEQYF. The CDR3 bases are TGTGCCAGCAGCCCCTTGGGGGGAGTGAACGAGCAGTACTTC. The chain recombines TRBV7-9 with TRBJ2-7; TRBD2 is a possible D gene (6 bases). Germline CDR1 reads SEHNR; CDR2 reads FQNEAQ (reference sequence). This CDR3 has 14 residues. The germline V and J ends were trimmed by 5 bases and 5 bases, with 16 bases remaining between them.

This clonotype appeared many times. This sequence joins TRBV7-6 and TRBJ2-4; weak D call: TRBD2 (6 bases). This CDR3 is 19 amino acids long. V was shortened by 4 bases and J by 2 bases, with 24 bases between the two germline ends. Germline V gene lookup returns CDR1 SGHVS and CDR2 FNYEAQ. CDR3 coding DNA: TGTGCCAGCAGCTCTACAGTCCTAGGGCCGGGAGCTTCCAAAAACATTCAGTACTTC. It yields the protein CASSSTVLGPGASKNIQYF.

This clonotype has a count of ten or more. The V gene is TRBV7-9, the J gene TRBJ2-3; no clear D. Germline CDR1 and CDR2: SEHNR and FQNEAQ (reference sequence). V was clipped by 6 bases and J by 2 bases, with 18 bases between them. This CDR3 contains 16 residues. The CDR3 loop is CASRPNRGGDTDTQYF. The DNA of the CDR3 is TGTGCCAGCAGACCTAACAGAGGCGGAGACACAGATACGCAGTATTTT.

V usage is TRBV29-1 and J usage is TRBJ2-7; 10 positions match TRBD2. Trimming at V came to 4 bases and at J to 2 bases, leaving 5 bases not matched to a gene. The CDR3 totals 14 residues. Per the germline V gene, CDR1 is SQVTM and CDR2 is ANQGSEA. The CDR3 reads CSVVSSGRTYEQYF. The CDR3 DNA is TGCAGCGTTGTATCTAGCGGGAGAACCTACGAGCAGTACTTC.

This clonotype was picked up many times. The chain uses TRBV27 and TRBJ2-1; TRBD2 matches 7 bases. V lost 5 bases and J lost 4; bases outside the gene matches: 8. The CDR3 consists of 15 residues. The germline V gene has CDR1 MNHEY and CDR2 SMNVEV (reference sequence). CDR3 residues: CASSHPRGSYNEQFF. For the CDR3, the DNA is TGTGCCAGCAGTCATCCGCGCGGGAGTTACAATGAGCAGTTCTTC.

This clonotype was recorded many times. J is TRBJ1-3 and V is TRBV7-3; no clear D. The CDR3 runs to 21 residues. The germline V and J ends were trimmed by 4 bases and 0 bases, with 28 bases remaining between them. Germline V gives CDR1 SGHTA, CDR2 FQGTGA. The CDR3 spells CASSSLKGDIGPLSSGNTIYF. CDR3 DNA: TGTGCCAGCAGCTCCCTTAAAGGTGACATAGGCCCCCTCAGCTCTGGAAACACCATATATTTT.

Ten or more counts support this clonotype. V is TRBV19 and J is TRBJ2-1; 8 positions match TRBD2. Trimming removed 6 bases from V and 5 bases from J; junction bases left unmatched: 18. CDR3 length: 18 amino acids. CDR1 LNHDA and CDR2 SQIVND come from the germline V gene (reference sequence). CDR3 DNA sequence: TGTGCCAGTAGCCGGCTGCTCTCCGGGAGGGTCTTGGACAATGAGCAGTTCTTC. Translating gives CASSRLLSGRVLDNEQFF.

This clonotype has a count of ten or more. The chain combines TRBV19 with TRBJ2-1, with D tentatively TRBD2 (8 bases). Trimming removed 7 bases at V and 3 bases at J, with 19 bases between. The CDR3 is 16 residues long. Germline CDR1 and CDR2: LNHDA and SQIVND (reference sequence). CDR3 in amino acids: CASTSGRDSYYNEQFF. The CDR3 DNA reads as TGTGCCAGTACCTCCGGGAGGGACAGCTACTACAATGAGCAGTTCTTC.

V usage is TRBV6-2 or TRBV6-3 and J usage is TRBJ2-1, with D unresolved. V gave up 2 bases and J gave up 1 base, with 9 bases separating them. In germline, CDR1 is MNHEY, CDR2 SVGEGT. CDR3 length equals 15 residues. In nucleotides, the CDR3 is TGTGCCAGCAGTTACGAATCATTTTCCTACAATGAGCAGTTCTTC. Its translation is CASSYESFSYNEQFF.

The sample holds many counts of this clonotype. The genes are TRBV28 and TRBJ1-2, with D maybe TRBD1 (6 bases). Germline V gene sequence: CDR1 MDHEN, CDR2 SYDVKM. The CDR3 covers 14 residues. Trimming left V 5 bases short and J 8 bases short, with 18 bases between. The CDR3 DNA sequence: TGTGCCAGCAGTCCGCCGACAGGCCTCAAGGGCTACACCTTC. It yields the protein CASSPPTGLKGYTF.

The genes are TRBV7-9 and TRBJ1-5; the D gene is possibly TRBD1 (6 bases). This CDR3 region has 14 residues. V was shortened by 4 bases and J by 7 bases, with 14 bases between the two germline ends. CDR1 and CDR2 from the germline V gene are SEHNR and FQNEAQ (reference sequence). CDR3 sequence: CASSSNREGQPQHF. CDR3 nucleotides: TGTGCCAGCAGCTCAAACAGGGAAGGCCAGCCCCAGCATTTT.